This T cell receptor (beta chain) came from a study of blood T cell repertoires in COVID-19. Looking at the study overall: The study drew acute and convalescent COVID-19 samples from the United States, Italy and Spain. T cells, B-cell-depleted T cells, or PBMCs supplied cDNA or gDNA.

Original handling: Counts of nucleated cells, estimated from reference gene primer amplification, were obtained. Sequencing was performed with immunoSEQ multiplex PCR; in TCRdb, only in-frame clones are kept and a portion is missing. Clonal size and the V and J genes are those of that table, whereas D and trimming came from the DNA. There are 83,000 or so clones in the sample; around 80% occur only once, and about a fifth lies in the top ten. The ends lost 4 bases at V and 6 bases at J; junction bases unmatched: 7. Germline values: CDR1 SGHRS, CDR2 YFSETQ. The CDR3 is 16 amino acids. This clone was counted a single time.

The J gene is TRBJ2-3, the V gene TRBV5-1, with 14 nucleotides matching TRBD2. The source material was peripheral blood. The sequence derives from a human donor in a cohort sampled during active COVID-19. The CDR3 loop is CASSVTSGGALDTQYF. In DNA form, the CDR3 reads TGCGCCAGCAGCGTGACTAGCGGGGGGGCCTTGGATACGCAGTATTTT. Full variable domain (rest looked up from reference TRBV5-1 and TRBJ2-3): KAGVTQTPRYLIKTRGQQVTLSCSPISGHRSVSWYQQTPGQGLQFLFEYFSETQRNKGNFPGRFSGRQFSNSRSEMNVSTLELGDSALYLCASSVTSGGALDTQYFGPGTRLTVL.